The 21 T cell receptor beta chains in this list originate from one sample, sequenced in a study of blood T cell repertoires in COVID-19. Clones were sequenced by immunoSEQ multiplex PCR, and TCRdb holds only the in-frame ones, with some missing. The sample has some 490,000 clones, 75% to 90% seen once; the top ten hold approximately 8.3%. Sequencing was carried out using PBMCs or T cells enriched from blood (not recorded which). These receptors were taken from a woman aged 60-70 years who had recovered from COVID-19.

The chain links TRBV5-1 to TRBJ1-3, with D possibly being TRBD1 (6 bases). Germline CDR1 reads SGHRS; CDR2 reads YFSETQ. Trimming shortened V by 4 bases and J by 0 bases, and 17 bases separated the two germline ends. The CDR3 contains 17 residues. The CDR3 DNA follows: TGCGCCAGCAGCCCGGGGGGCAGCTCCTTCTCTGGAAACACCATATATTTT. This translates into CASSPGGSSFSGNTIYF.

J is TRBJ1-2 and V is TRBV10-3; 7 bases are shared with TRBD1. The trim removed 6 bases at V and 5 bases at J, leaving 6 bases unmatched. This CDR3 comprises 13 residues. Germline CDR1 ENHRY, CDR2 SYGVKD. CDR3 sequence (DNA): TGTGCCATCAGCAATGCACAGGGGTATGGCTACACCTTC. This codes for CAISNAQGYGYTF.

V usage is TRBV19 and J usage is TRBJ2-5, with TRBD2 matching 11 bases. Germline CDR1 and CDR2: LNHDA and SQIVND (reference sequence). CDR3 length: 18 residues. Trimming at V came to 3 bases and at J to 0 bases, leaving 9 bases not matched to a gene. Here the CDR3 DNA reads TGTGCCAGTAGTATCGGCCTAGCGGGGGGACGATACCAAGAGACCCAGTACTTC. This gives the protein CASSIGLAGGRYQETQYF.

A single count supports this clone. V is TRBV6-5 and J is TRBJ1-5; the match to TRBD1 covers 7 bases. The CDR3 spans 14 residues. Germline V gene lookup returns CDR1 MNHEY and CDR2 SVGAGI. Unmatched junction bases numbered 9, after V lost 4 bases and J lost 9 bases. In DNA form, the CDR3 reads TGTGCCAGCAGTTCTACAGGGGTTATCACGCCCCAGCATTTT. As protein: CASSSTGVITPQHF.

This chain uses TRBV6-5 with TRBJ1-1; D unresolved. Germline CDR1 is MNHEY and CDR2 is SVGAGI. CDR3 length: 12 amino acids. V dropped 8 bases and J dropped 12 bases, with 19 bases sitting between them. In DNA form, the CDR3 reads TGTGCCAGCCGATTTGGGCCAGGCATGACTTTCTTT. Translated: CASRFGPGMTFF.

This chain uses TRBV5-4 with TRBJ2-1; D may be TRBD1 (5 bases). This CDR3 spans 15 amino acids. Germline loops: CDR1 SGHNT, CDR2 YYREEE (reference sequence). Trimming left V 0 bases short and J 6 bases short, with 13 bases between. CDR3 sequence (DNA): TGTGCCAGCAGCTTGGGTTTCAGGGTAGGCAATGAGCAGTTCTTC. As protein: CASSLGFRVGNEQFF.

V and J are TRBV10-3 and TRBJ1-2; 8 nucleotides match TRBD1. V dropped 0 bases and J dropped 4; count of bases not matched to a gene: 4. CDR3 length: 15 amino acids. Germline V lookup: CDR1 ENHRY, CDR2 SYGVKD. The CDR3 loop reads CAISESDRGPYGYTF. As DNA, the CDR3 is TGTGCCATCAGTGAGTCCGACAGGGGACCCTATGGCTACACCTTC.

The chain carries TRBV19 and TRBJ1-2, with 10 bases lining up with TRBD1. Germline lookup yields CDR1 LNHDA and CDR2 SQIVND (reference sequence). J was trimmed by 4 bases and V by 3 bases; bases with no gene match: 5. The CDR3 extends over 15 amino acids. The CDR3 nucleotides are TGTGCCAGTAGTATGTGGGACAGGGGTTCCTATGGCTACACCTTC. Translated: CASSMWDRGSYGYTF. Full variable domain (remainder filled in from reference TRBV19 and TRBJ1-2): DGGITQSPKYLFRKEGQNVTLSCEQNLNHDAMYWYRQDPGQGLRLIYYSQIVNDFQKGDIAEGYSVSREKKESFPLTVTSAQKNPTAFYLCASSMWDRGSYGYTFGSGTRLTVV.

The V and J genes are TRBV3-1 (or the pseudogene TRBV3-2) and TRBJ2-3, with D perhaps TRBD2 (6 bases). The CDR3 spans 15 residues. CDR1 LGHDT and CDR2 YNNKEL come from the germline V gene (reference sequence). The V end was cut by 0 bases, the J end by 2 bases, with 9 bases between. The CDR3: CASSQDSGDTDTQYF. Here the CDR3 DNA reads TGTGCCAGCAGCCAAGATTCGGGGGACACAGATACGCAGTATTTT.

This sequence joins TRBV14 and TRBJ2-5; TRBD1 is a possible D gene (7 bases). The CDR3 is made up of 17 amino acids. Germline V lookup: CDR1 SGHDN, CDR2 FVKESK. The V and J ends lost 4 bases and 5 bases respectively, with 23 bases between them. CDR3 DNA: TGTGCCAGCAGCCTCCAGGGGGGAATTTCATGGGCGGAGACCCAGTACTTC. Its translation is CASSLQGGISWAETQYF.

In regard to this clone: The identical CDR3 is also encoded by other nucleotide sequences in the sample. The chain recombines TRBV3-1 (or the pseudogene TRBV3-2) with TRBJ2-5; a weak D match, TRBD1 (5 bases). This CDR3 comprises 13 residues. Trimming took off 2 bases at V and 2 bases at J, with 6 bases between the two ends. Germline V lookup: CDR1 LGHDT, CDR2 YNNKEL (reference sequence). Here the CDR3 DNA reads TGTGCCAGCAGCCAAAGGGGACAAGAGACCCAGTACTTC. Its protein is CASSQRGQETQYF.

This clone was recorded once. The rearrangement uses TRBV11-2 and TRBJ2-5; the D is unclear. The V end was cut by 3 bases, the J end by 5 bases, with 10 bases between. The germline CDR1 and CDR2 sequences are SGHAT and FQNNGV. The length of the CDR3 is 13 residues. The CDR3 nucleotides read TGTGCCAGCAGCTTTCGGGTCCGGGAGACCCAGTACTTC. Protein product: CASSFRVRETQYF.

The chain has TRBV19 and TRBJ1-2, with D possibly TRBD1 on 5 matching bases. The germline V gene has CDR1 LNHDA and CDR2 SQIVND (reference sequence). V was trimmed by 5 bases and J by 5 bases, leaving 15 bases between them. CDR3 length equals 14 residues. CDR3 sequence reads: CASSPEGIFYGYTF. As DNA, the CDR3 is TGTGCCAGTAGTCCGGAGGGGATATTTTATGGCTACACCTTC. Supplemented by reference TRBV19 and TRBJ1-2, the full variable domain reads DGGITQSPKYLFRKEGQNVTLSCEQNLNHDAMYWYRQDPGQGLRLIYYSQIVNDFQKGDIAEGYSVSREKKESFPLTVTSAQKNPTAFYLCASSPEGIFYGYTFGSGTRLTVV.

The chain combines TRBV2 with TRBJ1-1; D perhaps matches TRBD1 (6 bases). The length of the CDR3 is 16 residues. Germline CDR1 reads SNHLY; CDR2 reads FYNNEI. Between the trimmed V and J ends, which lost 5 bases and 3 bases, there was a span of 19 bases. The CDR3 nucleotides are TGTGCCAGCAGTAGAGGGGGTGGGGTCATGGACACTGAAGCTTTCTTT. Translated: CASSRGGGVMDTEAFF.

This CDR3 reads CASSYGQGYSYGYTF. Written as DNA, the CDR3 is TGTGCCAGTAGTTACGGACAGGGCTACAGCTATGGCTACACCTTC. The chain joins TRBV19 to TRBJ1-2, with 8 bases that match TRBD1. CDR1 is LNHDA and CDR2 is SQIVND in the germline V gene (reference sequence). V lost 5 bases and J lost 4; bases outside the gene matches: 9. The CDR3 loop spans 15 amino acids.

The chain has TRBV7-9 and TRBJ1-4; 11 bases are a match to TRBD1. V was clipped by 5 bases and J by 8 bases; unmatched bases: 4. The germline CDR1 and CDR2 sequences are SEHNR and FQNEAQ (reference sequence). This CDR3 has 14 amino acids. The CDR3 loop reads CASSPGTGGEKLFF. CDR3 nucleotide sequence: TGTGCCAGCAGCCCCGGGACAGGGGGGGAAAAACTGTTTTTT.

The rearrangement links TRBV6-5 to TRBJ2-2, with 9 bases identical to TRBD1. The CDR3 has 14 amino acids. Germline CDR1 and CDR2: MNHEY and SVGAGI. V was pared by 6 bases and J by 5 bases, with 4 bases of the junction left unmatched. The CDR3 here is CASSWDRDTGELFF. The CDR3 DNA sequence: TGTGCCAGCAGCTGGGACAGGGATACCGGGGAGCTGTTTTTT.

The chain combines TRBV18 with TRBJ2-3, with 8 bases fitting TRBD2. This CDR3 contains 13 residues. With 9 bases clipped from V and 1 base from J, the junction kept 3 bases outside the gene matches. The germline gives CDR1 KGHSH, CDR2 LQKENI. The CDR3 reads CASRGGGTDTQYF. The CDR3, as DNA: TGTGCCAGTCGGGGGGGCGGCACAGATACGCAGTATTTT.

The chain combines TRBV12-3 or TRBV12-4 with TRBJ2-7; possible D gene TRBD1, 6 bases. This CDR3 region has 13 residues. The V end was cut by 4 bases, the J end by 2 bases, with 9 bases between. This CDR3 is CASSSGTTYEQYF. The CDR3 region has the DNA TGTGCCAGCAGTTCCGGGACAACCTACGAGCAGTACTTC.

The chain combines TRBV2 with TRBJ1-2; TRBD1 matches at 7 bases. Germline CDR1 is SNHLY and CDR2 is FYNNEI. The CDR3 length is 17 residues. After removal of 6 bases from V and 3 bases from J, the junction contained 16 bases not matched to a gene. CDR3 coding DNA: TGTGCCAGCAGGCAGGGGGATAGGCAAGGCTGGGACTATGGCTACACCTTC. It specifies CASRQGDRQGWDYGYTF.

The V and J genes are TRBV7-9 and TRBJ1-1; possibly TRBD1 for D (6 bases). This CDR3 has 16 amino acids. V shed 6 bases and J shed 0 bases, with 17 bases lying between them. Germline V gene sequence: CDR1 SEHNR, CDR2 FQNEAQ (reference sequence). The CDR3 DNA follows: TGTGCCAGCAGGCCGACTTCCACAGGGCTGAACACTGAAGCTTTCTTT. It specifies CASRPTSTGLNTEAFF.